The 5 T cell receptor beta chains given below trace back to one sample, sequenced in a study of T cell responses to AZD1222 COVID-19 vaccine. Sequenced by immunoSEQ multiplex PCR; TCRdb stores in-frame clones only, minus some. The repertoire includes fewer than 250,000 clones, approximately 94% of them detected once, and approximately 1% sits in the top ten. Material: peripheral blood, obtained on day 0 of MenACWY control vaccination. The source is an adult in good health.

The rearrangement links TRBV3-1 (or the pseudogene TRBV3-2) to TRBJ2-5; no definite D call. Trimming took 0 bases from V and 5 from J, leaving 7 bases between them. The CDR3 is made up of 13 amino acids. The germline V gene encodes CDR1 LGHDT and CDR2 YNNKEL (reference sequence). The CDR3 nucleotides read TGTGCCAGCAGCCAAGATTTCAGGGAGACCCAGTACTTC. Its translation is CASSQDFRETQYF.

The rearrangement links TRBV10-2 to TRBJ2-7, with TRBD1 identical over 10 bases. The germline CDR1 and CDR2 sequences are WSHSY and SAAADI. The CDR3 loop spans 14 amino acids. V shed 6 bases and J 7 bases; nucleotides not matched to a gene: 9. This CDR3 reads CASRHGQGEWEQYF. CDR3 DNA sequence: TGCGCCAGCAGGCACGGACAGGGGGAATGGGAGCAGTACTTC.

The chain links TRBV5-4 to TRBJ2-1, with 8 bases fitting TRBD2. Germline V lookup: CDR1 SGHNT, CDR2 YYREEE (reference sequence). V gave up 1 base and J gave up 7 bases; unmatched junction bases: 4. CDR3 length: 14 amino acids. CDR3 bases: TGTGCCAGCAGCTTGAGCGGGGGTCTGAATGAGCAGTTCTTC. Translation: CASSLSGGLNEQFF. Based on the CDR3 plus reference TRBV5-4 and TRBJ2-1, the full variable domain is ETGVTQSPTHLIKTRGQQVTLRCSSQSGHNTVSWYQQALGQGPQFIFQYYREEENGRGNFPPRFSGLQFPNYSSELNVNALELDDSALYLCASSLSGGLNEQFFGPGTRLTVL.

CDR3 bases: TGTGCCAGCAGCTTAGAGCGTACTAGCGCCGGGGAGCTGTTTTTT. This codes for CASSLERTSAGELFF. The rearrangement links TRBV7-8 to TRBJ2-2; 7 nucleotides match TRBD2. This CDR3 contains 15 residues. Germline V gene data show CDR1 as SGHVS and CDR2 as FQNEAQ. With V trimmed by 1 base and J by 6 bases, 5 bases remained unmatched.

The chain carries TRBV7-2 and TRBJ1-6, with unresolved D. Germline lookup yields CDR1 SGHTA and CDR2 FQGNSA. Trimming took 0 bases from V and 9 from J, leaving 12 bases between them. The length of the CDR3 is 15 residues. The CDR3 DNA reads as TGTGCCAGCAGCTTAGCGTTAGGGCCCGGTTCACCCCTCCACTTT. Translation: CASSLALGPGSPLHF.